These 30 T cell receptor beta chains share one sample of origin, sequenced in a study of blood T cell repertoires in COVID-19. Assay used: immunoSEQ multiplex PCR; TCRdb lists only in-frame clones, some missing. The sample shows 130,000 or so clones, around 83% of them seen only once. The sequenced sample was peripheral blood. These receptors all stem from a woman aged 60 to 75 with acute or convalescent COVID-19.

The chain combines TRBV7-9 with TRBJ2-3; 11 nucleotides line up with TRBD2. Germline assignment: CDR1 SEHNR and CDR2 FQNEAQ (reference sequence). The CDR3 loop spans 15 amino acids. V was pared by 5 bases and J by 4 bases, with 5 bases of the junction left unmatched. The CDR3 reads CASSTTSGGSDTQYF. In nucleotides, the CDR3 is TGTGCCAGCAGCACCACTAGCGGGGGTTCAGATACGCAGTATTTT.

The chain recombines TRBV28 with TRBJ1-2, with 7 nucleotides matching TRBD1. J was trimmed by 4 bases and V by 7 bases; bases with no gene match: 12. The CDR3 covers 15 residues. Germline V gene lookup returns CDR1 MDHEN and CDR2 SYDVKM. Written as DNA, the CDR3 is TGTGCCAGCACCTCGGCCGGGACAGACTTCTATGGCTACACCTTC. Amino acids: CASTSAGTDFYGYTF.

V and J are TRBV30 and TRBJ2-7, with D perhaps TRBD1 (5 bases). V lost 2 bases to trimming and J lost 5 bases, with 10 bases between them. CDR3 length equals 12 residues. The germline CDR1 and CDR2 sequences are GTSNPN and SVGIG (reference sequence). The CDR3 protein is CAWSRRGHEQYF. CDR3 DNA sequence: TGTGCCTGGAGTCGAAGGGGCCACGAGCAGTACTTC.

The chain joins TRBV5-1 to TRBJ1-1; a possible D gene is TRBD1 (6 bases). The germline gives CDR1 SGHRS, CDR2 YFSETQ. V was trimmed by 3 bases and J by 5 bases, leaving 14 bases between them. The CDR3 loop spans 14 amino acids. The CDR3 protein is CASSSGRGSTEAFF. For the CDR3, the DNA is TGCGCCAGCAGCTCGGGCAGGGGAAGTACTGAAGCTTTCTTT.

The chain combines TRBV27 with TRBJ1-2, with D unclear. This CDR3 spans 13 amino acids. V lost 5 bases, J lost 2 bases, and 9 bases lay in between. Germline CDR1 is MNHEY and CDR2 is SMNVEV (reference sequence). CDR3 nucleotides: TGTGCCAGCAGTCTGAGGGAGAACTATGGCTACACCTTC. This translates into CASSLRENYGYTF.

The chain joins TRBV15 to TRBJ2-3, with TRBD2 identical over 9 bases. The CDR3 is 17 amino acids. CDR1 and CDR2 (germline): LNHNV, YYDKDF (reference sequence). J lost 4 bases, V lost 1 base, and 9 bases had no gene match. The CDR3 DNA reads as TGTGCCACCAGCAGAGGCGGTAGCGGGGGTGGTGCAGATACGCAGTATTTT. Protein sequence: CATSRGGSGGGADTQYF.

The chain joins TRBV11-3 to TRBJ1-6; 7 positions match TRBD1. The V and J ends lost 3 bases and 7 bases, in that order; junction bases with no gene match: 9. Germline V gene data show CDR1 as SGHNT and CDR2 as YENEEA. The CDR3 contains 16 residues. CDR3 sequence: CASSFPLKGQNSPLHF. CDR3 coding DNA: TGTGCCAGCAGCTTTCCATTGAAGGGACAGAATTCACCCCTCCACTTT.

The V and J genes are TRBV29-1 and TRBJ1-5, with a weak D call TRBD1 (6 bases). CDR1 and CDR2 from the germline V gene are SQVTM and ANQGSEA. The V gene lost 8 bases and the J gene lost 2 bases, with 13 bases spanning the gap. This CDR3 spans 13 amino acids. The CDR3 sequence is CSFTGNGNQPQHF. The CDR3 nucleotides read TGCAGCTTTACAGGGAATGGCAATCAGCCCCAGCATTTT.

V and J are TRBV12-5 and TRBJ1-4; D is unresolved. Germline CDR1 is LGHNT and CDR2 is FRNRAP. CDR3 length equals 14 residues. Trimming shortened V by 4 bases and J by 8 bases, and 14 bases separated the two germline ends. This CDR3 reads CASGSELGGEKLFF. CDR3 coding DNA: TGTGCTAGTGGTTCCGAGTTAGGCGGGGAAAAACTGTTTTTT. The variable domain in full, with the rest retrieved from reference TRBV12-5 and TRBJ1-4, is DARVTQTPRHKVTEMGQEVTMRCQPILGHNTVFWYRQTMMQGLELLAYFRNRAPLDDSGMPKDRFSAEMPDATLATLKIQPSEPRDSAVYFCASGSELGGEKLFFGSGTQLSVL.

In this sample, this clone turned up a few times. The V call is TRBV6-1, the J call TRBJ1-2, with TRBD1 matching over 7 bases. CDR3 length equals 14 residues. The V and J ends lost 3 bases and 4 bases, in that order; junction bases with no gene match: 5. From germline, CDR1 is MNHNS and CDR2 SASEGT. The CDR3 nucleotides are TGTGCCAGCAGTGACAGGGGGACAACCTATGGCTACACCTTC. Translation: CASSDRGTTYGYTF.

The rearrangement links TRBV6-5 to TRBJ2-2; D is unresolved. The germline gives CDR1 MNHEY, CDR2 SVGAGI. The V end was cut by 2 bases, the J end by 6 bases, with 16 bases between. CDR3 length: 16 residues. The CDR3 DNA is TGTGCCAGCAGTTACCGCCCTAGGTTGTCTTCCGGGGAGCTGTTTTTT. Amino acid sequence: CASSYRPRLSSGELFF.

The V gene is TRBV7-8, the J gene TRBJ2-2; D possibly corresponds to TRBD1 (5 bases). V was shortened by 5 bases and J by 2 bases, with 6 bases between the two germline ends. Germline CDR1 SGHVS, CDR2 FQNEAQ. The CDR3 totals 13 residues. This CDR3 is CASSRGNTGELFF. CDR3 sequence (DNA): TGTGCCAGCAGCAGGGGTAACACCGGGGAGCTGTTTTTT.

This chain joins TRBV6-5 and TRBJ1-6; D is possibly TRBD1 (5 bases). The CDR3 runs 15 residues. CDR1 MNHEY and CDR2 SVGAGI come from the germline V gene. Trimming cost V 3 bases and J 10 bases, with 16 bases left between them. Here the CDR3 DNA reads TGTGCCAGCAGTTATCCCGAGACAGTCTTATCACCCCTCCACTTT. Translated, it gives CASSYPETVLSPLHF.

The rearrangement joins TRBV27 to TRBJ1-1; 7 bases fit TRBD1. V shed 4 bases, J shed 2 bases, and the junction held 4 bases outside the gene matches. The germline V gene encodes CDR1 MNHEY and CDR2 SMNVEV (reference sequence). This CDR3 is 14 amino acids long. The CDR3 DNA follows: TGTGCCAGCAGTTGGAGACAGGGAAACACTGAAGCTTTCTTT. Its protein is CASSWRQGNTEAFF.

The chain combines TRBV5-1 with TRBJ2-4; possible D gene TRBD1, 6 bases. The CDR3 covers 19 residues. Trimming cost V 1 base and J 0 bases, with 20 bases left between them. Germline-derived CDR1 and CDR2 are SGHRS and YFSETQ. CDR3 amino acids: CASSLPLRTATLAKNIQYF. DNA of the CDR3: TGCGCCAGCAGCTTGCCCCTAAGGACAGCCACCCTAGCCAAAAACATTCAGTACTTC.

This clone has only one observation. This sequence joins TRBV5-4 and TRBJ2-3; 10 bases are a match to TRBD2. V lost 3 bases, J lost 1 base, and 11 bases stayed unmatched. The CDR3 loop spans 18 amino acids. Germline CDR1 is SGHNT and CDR2 is YYREEE (reference sequence). The CDR3 DNA follows: TGTGCCAGCAGCTCCGTTACTTTAGCGGGGGGCCGCACAGATACGCAGTATTTT. As protein: CASSSVTLAGGRTDTQYF.

The genes are TRBV19 and TRBJ1-2; 7 bases match TRBD1. There are 13 residues in the CDR3. The V gene's germline CDR1 is LNHDA and CDR2 SQIVND (reference sequence). V lost 4 bases to trimming and J lost 4 bases; unmatched junction nucleotides: 3. CDR3 loop: CASSTGQLYGYTF. The CDR3 DNA reads TGTGCCAGTAGTACGGGACAGCTCTATGGCTACACCTTC.

The chain carries TRBV11-3 and TRBJ2-7; 8 bases are shared with TRBD1. V lost 4 bases to trimming and J lost 0 bases; unmatched junction nucleotides: 5. The germline CDR1 and CDR2 sequences are SGHNT and YENEEA. The CDR3 runs 15 residues. CDR3 nucleotides: TGTGCCAGCAGCTCAATACAGGGGGACTCCTACGAGCAGTACTTC. It encodes CASSSIQGDSYEQYF.

The chain uses TRBV6-6 and TRBJ1-1; a weak D match, TRBD1 (6 bases). Germline V CDR1 and CDR2: MNHNY, SVGAGI (reference sequence). V lost 2 bases and J 1 base, leaving 8 bases between the germline ends. The CDR3 is 14 residues long. CDR3 in DNA: TGTGCCAGCAGTTACGGGGGGGCGAACACTGAAGCTTTCTTT. Its translation is CASSYGGANTEAFF.

The chain carries TRBV18 and TRBJ2-4; 8 nucleotides match TRBD1. The V gene end was trimmed by 3 bases and the J gene end by 9 bases; junction bases not matched to a gene: 7. The germline CDR1 and CDR2 sequences are KGHSH and LQKENI. This CDR3 spans 14 amino acids. CDR3 region: CASSPLTGEVIQYF. The CDR3 nucleotides are TGTGCCAGCTCACCCTTGACAGGGGAGGTCATTCAGTACTTC.

This chain links TRBV7-2 with TRBJ2-7, with TRBD1 identical over 9 bases. J gave up 5 bases and V 6 bases, and 5 bases lay outside the gene matches. Germline lookup yields CDR1 SGHTA and CDR2 FQGNSA. The CDR3 is 13 amino acids. The CDR3 nucleotides are TGTGCCAGCAGAACAGGGGGCGCCCACGAGCAGTACTTC. Amino acids: CASRTGGAHEQYF.

The CDR3 DNA reads as TGTGCCAGCAGCTCCGGGACTAGCGGGGGGCCCCTCAGGGATACGCAGTATTTT. This gives the protein CASSSGTSGGPLRDTQYF. The rearrangement links TRBV5-4 to TRBJ2-3; 15 positions agree with TRBD2. V lost 3 bases and J lost 6; bases outside the gene matches: 11. CDR1 is SGHNT, CDR2 YYREEE, per germline (reference sequence). The CDR3 is made up of 18 amino acids.

This clone was recorded only once. The V and J genes are TRBV11-2 and TRBJ1-1; D gene ambiguous. Germline assignment: CDR1 SGHAT and CDR2 FQNNGV. This CDR3 has 13 amino acids. V dropped 4 bases and J dropped 3 bases, with 9 bases sitting between them. The CDR3 bases are TGTGCCAGCAGCTATCAGGTATACACTGAAGCTTTCTTT. This codes for CASSYQVYTEAFF. Full variable domain (outside the CDR3, taken from reference TRBV11-2 and TRBJ1-1): EAGVAQSPRYKIIEKRQSVAFWCNPISGHATLYWYQQILGQGPKLLIQFQNNGVVDDSQLPKDRFSAERLKGVDSTLKIQPAKLEDSAVYLCASSYQVYTEAFFGQGTRLTVV.

This clone came up a few times. The chain combines TRBV27 with TRBJ2-4, with 7 bases aligning to TRBD1. V shed 3 bases and J 1 base; nucleotides not matched to a gene: 6. The CDR3 has 16 residues. The germline V gene encodes CDR1 MNHEY and CDR2 SMNVEV (reference sequence). The CDR3: CASSFTGVLAKNIQYF. For the CDR3, the DNA is TGTGCCAGCAGTTTTACAGGGGTTTTGGCCAAAAACATTCAGTACTTC.

The chain couples TRBV30 to TRBJ1-5; D uncertain. The CDR3 has 13 residues. CDR1 is GTSNPN and CDR2 is SVGIG in the germline V gene (reference sequence). V was trimmed by 3 bases and J by 4 bases, leaving 10 bases between them. In DNA form, the CDR3 reads TGTGCCTGGAGCGGCAGGAATAATCAGCCCCAGCATTTT. Its protein product is CAWSGRNNQPQHF.

The chain couples TRBV19 to TRBJ1-2; the match to TRBD1 covers 8 bases. The length of the CDR3 is 12 residues. V shed 7 bases, J shed 6 bases, and the junction held 4 bases outside the gene matches. The germline gives CDR1 LNHDA, CDR2 SQIVND (reference sequence). The CDR3 protein is CASTKDRDGYTF. The CDR3 nucleotides read TGTGCCAGTACCAAGGACAGGGATGGCTACACCTTC.

The chain has TRBV7-9 and TRBJ2-7; tentatively, D is TRBD1 (6 bases). Germline CDR1 SEHNR, CDR2 FQNEAQ (reference sequence). This CDR3 is 14 amino acids long. Trimming removed 8 bases at V and 4 bases at J, with 18 bases between. CDR3 region: CASAGAGRGYEQYF. DNA for the CDR3: TGTGCCAGCGCAGGGGCCGGAAGGGGTTACGAGCAGTACTTC.

This clone was seen only once. V gene TRBV6-2 or TRBV6-3 combines with J gene TRBJ1-3; D remains unclear. The CDR3 runs to 13 residues. V shed 4 bases and J shed 4 bases, with 8 bases lying between them. Germline V gene sequence: CDR1 MNHEY, CDR2 SVGEGT. The CDR3 here is CASSSSRGNTIYF. The CDR3 DNA sequence: TGTGCCAGCAGTTCCAGCAGGGGAAACACCATATATTTT.

V gene TRBV4-2 combines with J gene TRBJ2-5, with a weak D call TRBD2 (6 bases). The V gene's germline CDR1 is LGHNA and CDR2 YNFKEQ. V was clipped by 5 bases and J by 3 bases, with 16 bases between them. This CDR3 is built from 15 residues. CDR3: CASSEGYGGEETQYF. Here the CDR3 DNA reads TGTGCCAGCAGCGAGGGTTACGGGGGTGAAGAGACCCAGTACTTC.

The chain employs TRBV29-1 and TRBJ1-2; tentative D call: TRBD1 (6 bases). The CDR3 has 11 amino acids. V lost 1 base and J 7 bases, leaving 7 bases between the germline ends. The germline CDR1 and CDR2 sequences are SQVTM and ANQGSEA. The CDR3 nucleotides are TGCAGCGTTGAAGTAGGGGGTGGCTACACCTTC. Translated, it gives CSVEVGGGYTF.